The subject of this entry is one T cell receptor beta chain. Its specificity is not known. This sample was included in a study of T cell responses to AZD1222 COVID-19 vaccine. Study-level information: Pooling was applied to second doses at about 4 or about 12 weeks. Study-level results: Repertoire sampling occurred only after the peak T cell response. A mostly white British donor set with more females was recruited, and clonal diversity was possibly underestimated.

This CDR3 is 16 amino acids long. Germline CDR1 reads SGHRS; CDR2 reads YFSETQ. V was cut by 0 bases and J by 4 bases, with 14 bases left in between. Assay used: immunoSEQ multiplex PCR; TCRdb lists only in-frame clones, some missing. The sample shows around 140,000 clones, 90% to 95% of them seen only once. V gene TRBV5-1 combines with J gene TRBJ1-3; D gene unclear. The clonotype originates from an adult in good health. The sequencing here drew on peripheral blood, taken on day 0 of AZD1222 vaccination. The CDR3 spells CASSLAVGREGNTIYF. The DNA of the CDR3 is TGCGCCAGCAGCTTGGCCGTAGGACGAGAGGGAAACACCATATATTTT.